These T cell receptor beta chains were read from a single sample in a study of siplizumab effects on memory and regulatory T cells. The method was immunoSEQ multiplex PCR; TCRdb's version includes in-frame clones alone and lacks a portion of them. Among roughly 100,000 clones, about 93% were seen once, and the ten largest hold around 0.32%. Input material: CD4+ T cells sorted from blood. These receptors all come from a human donor in good health. Each CDR3 is given without its conserved first and last residue. The D gene is left open where the match is weak. Clone size is not always given. Where it is, it says once, few, many or a class for expanded clones.

v_gene,d_gene,j_gene,abundance,CDR3aa
TRBV4-1,NA,TRBJ1-3,NA,ASSQGPGPSGNTIY
TRBV14,NA,TRBJ1-2,once,ASSQGQLYGYT
TRBV30,NA,TRBJ2-7,NA,AWSVGGSSYEQY
TRBV11-1,NA,TRBJ1-2,NA,ASSQRGVTNSYGYT
TRBV18,NA,TRBJ2-1,NA,ASSKAGTSSYNEQF
TRBV11-3,NA,TRBJ1-4,NA,ASSQGRGATNEKLF
TRBV11-2,NA,TRBJ1-5,once,ASSLQGGQPQH
TRBV5-4,TRBD2,TRBJ2-5,NA,ASNSAGLAGLETQY
TRBV4-1,NA,TRBJ1-1,NA,ASSQLRDTEAF
TRBV5-1,NA,TRBJ1-1,NA,ASSLGTRLNTEAF
TRBV19,TRBD2,TRBJ2-3,NA,ASSMGRLAAGDTQY
TRBV5-1,TRBD2,TRBJ2-7,NA,ASKRLAGEINPYEQY
TRBV6-1,TRBD1,TRBJ2-6,NA,ASSDDRVDVLT
TRBV6-1,NA,TRBJ2-4,once,ASSESGLAKNIQY
TRBV11-3,NA,TRBJ2-3,NA,ASSFRGVDTQY
TRBV6-1,NA,TRBJ2-7,NA,ASSEAASYEQY
TRBV10-3,NA,TRBJ2-5,NA,AISEYVETQY
TRBV2,TRBD1,TRBJ1-1,NA,ASSGQGATEAF
TRBV4-1,NA,TRBJ2-7,once,ASSQYQAVGNEQY
TRBV6-6,TRBD1,TRBJ1-5,NA,ASSSDRVNQPQH
TRBV5-5,TRBD1,TRBJ2-7,NA,ASSLQGAIYEQY
TRBV7-3,NA,TRBJ2-7,NA,ASSLNAGYEQY
TRBV7-2,NA,TRBJ2-7,NA,ASSGPGRRGDEQY
TRBV5-1,NA,TRBJ2-1,NA,ASSVGLLTGFYNEQF
TRBV19,TRBD1,TRBJ2-1,NA,ASSIMPGQGYNEQF
TRBV5-1,NA,TRBJ1-2,NA,ASSLLGSSYGYT
TRBV13,TRBD2,TRBJ2-5,NA,ASSGGVLAGVYQETQY
TRBV7-2,TRBD2,TRBJ2-7,NA,ASSLAGGGEQY
TRBV30,NA,TRBJ2-7,NA,AWMPRGQGEQY
TRBV5-1,NA,TRBJ2-7,NA,ASRDTGYEQY
TRBV11-2,NA,TRBJ1-3,NA,ASSLLSGGENTIY
TRBV19,NA,TRBJ1-1,NA,ASSMAQRSTEAF
TRBV27,NA,TRBJ1-4,NA,ASSPMGATNEKLF
TRBV4-2,TRBD1,TRBJ2-5,NA,ASSQGTGEDQETQY
TRBV10-3,NA,TRBJ1-3,NA,AISSRSAQTGNTIY
TRBV9,TRBD2,TRBJ2-3,NA,ASSVVGLVSDTQY
TRBV7-6,TRBD2,TRBJ2-5,NA,ASSAARGGGTQY
TRBV5-4,TRBD1,TRBJ1-2,NA,ASSPGQGGNYGYT
TRBV7-2,NA,TRBJ2-7,NA,ASSLVRRHEQY
TRBV9,NA,TRBJ2-1,NA,ASTRDGNEQF
TRBV6-6,NA,TRBJ1-5,NA,ASSYSSGDRTQH
TRBV20-1,TRBD2,TRBJ2-4,NA,SAAGENIQY
TRBV7-3,NA,TRBJ1-1,NA,ASSLTGGRNTEAF
TRBV7-8,NA,TRBJ2-7,NA,ASTEATARSMEQY
TRBV2,TRBD1,TRBJ2-1,NA,ASTWKQGNEQF
TRBV19,NA,TRBJ2-1,NA,ASSMVGVKSYEQF
TRBV9,NA,TRBJ2-2,NA,ASSPVGGRTGELF
TRBV5-1,NA,TRBJ1-2,NA,ASSLGNYGYT
TRBV7-8,TRBD1,TRBJ1-2,once,ASSTNLQGNNYGYT
TRBV7-9,NA,TRBJ2-7,NA,ASSLDSLRSYEQY
TRBV7-2,NA,TRBJ2-7,NA,ASSLDGFYEQY
TRBV11-2,NA,TRBJ2-3,NA,ASSFHRGSRSTDTQY
TRBV7-9,NA,TRBJ2-5,NA,ASSLSGETQY
TRBV4-2,NA,TRBJ2-7,NA,ASSQVPDFLSYEQY
TRBV6-6,NA,TRBJ1-5,once,ASKVGTNSNQPQH
TRBV5-6,NA,TRBJ2-5,NA,ASSVVSAAQETQY
TRBV15,TRBD1,TRBJ1-2,NA,ATSRTGGNYGYT